The 14 T cell receptor beta chains reported below all come from one sample, sequenced in a study of blood T cell repertoires in COVID-19. Libraries were prepared by immunoSEQ multiplex PCR; TCRdb keeps only in-frame clonotypes and omits some of them. The repertoire holds about 310,000 clones, with 85% as singletons. The sequenced sample consisted of PBMCs or T cells enriched from blood (not recorded which). These receptors all come from a woman aged 25-40 years who had been exposed to COVID-19.

The genes are TRBV6-5 and TRBJ2-3; the D gene is possibly TRBD1 (6 bases). V was shortened by 2 bases and J by 3 bases, with 12 bases between the two germline ends. This CDR3 comprises 15 residues. The V gene's germline CDR1 is MNHEY and CDR2 SVGAGI. CDR3 in DNA: TGTGCCAGCAGTTACGCAGGGGAAGAAACAGATACGCAGTATTTT. It yields the protein CASSYAGEETDTQYF.

This chain joins TRBV7-2 and TRBJ1-1; 8 bases fit TRBD1. The V gene's germline CDR1 is SGHTA and CDR2 FQGNSA. V lost 5 bases and J lost 6; bases outside the gene matches: 5. The CDR3 sequence is 13 residues long. The chain's CDR3 is CASSRDRGAEAFF. CDR3 in DNA: TGTGCCAGCAGCCGCGACAGGGGAGCTGAAGCTTTCTTT.

This chain connects TRBV28 to TRBJ2-5; TRBD2 matches at 11 bases. The CDR3 is 15 residues long. The junction had 9 bases not matched to a gene; V was cut back by 7 bases and J by 5 bases. Germline V gives CDR1 MDHEN, CDR2 SYDVKM. The CDR3 bases are TGTGCCAGCACCTTGCTAGCGGGGGGACAGGAGACCCAGTACTTC. Amino acids: CASTLLAGGQETQYF.

The DNA of the CDR3 is TGTGCCAGCAGAAAGGGGAGAGACCGTCCAGGGGTGAGAAATGAAAAACTGTTTTTT. Translated, it gives CASRKGRDRPGVRNEKLFF. V usage is TRBV11-2 and J usage is TRBJ1-4; weak D call: TRBD1 (6 bases). Trimming removed 6 bases at V and 5 bases at J, with 28 bases between. This CDR3 region has 19 residues. From germline, CDR1 is SGHAT and CDR2 FQNNGV.

The rearrangement links TRBV4-1 to TRBJ1-6, with a possible D match to TRBD1 (6 bases). This CDR3 has 19 amino acids. Germline CDR1 and CDR2: MGHRA and YSYEKL. Trimming stripped 0 bases from V and 4 bases from J, with 19 bases between. DNA for the CDR3: TGCGCCAGCAGCCAAGATACCACGCAGGGGTCGGTTTATAATTCACCCCTCCACTTT. Its translation: CASSQDTTQGSVYNSPLHF.

A single count supports this clone. CDR3 DNA sequence: TGTGCCAGCAGTGATGGGCTAGCGGGGGAACAAGAGACCCAGTACTTC. Translating gives CASSDGLAGEQETQYF. The rearrangement uses TRBV2 and TRBJ2-5; the match to TRBD2 covers 10 bases. Germline lookup yields CDR1 SNHLY and CDR2 FYNNEI. V was clipped by 3 bases and J by 2 bases; unmatched bases: 6. CDR3 size: 16 residues.

This clone was detected a few times. The rearrangement joins TRBV5-1 to TRBJ2-5; 9 bases are a match to TRBD1. The V gene's germline CDR1 is SGHRS and CDR2 YFSETQ. After removal of 4 bases from V and 5 bases from J, the junction contained 9 bases not matched to a gene. The CDR3 sequence is 15 residues long. The CDR3 region is CASSTDGQGRETQYF. CDR3 nucleotides: TGCGCCAGCAGCACGGATGGACAGGGGAGGGAGACCCAGTACTTC.

This clone was seen more than once but under ten times. V and J are TRBV5-4 and TRBJ2-1; 10 bases are a match to TRBD2. The CDR3 spans 16 residues. Germline V gene lookup returns CDR1 SGHNT and CDR2 YYREEE (reference sequence). The J segment lost 5 bases and the V segment lost 0 bases, leaving 5 bases of the junction unmatched. The CDR3 DNA follows: TGTGCCAGCAGCTTGGGCGAAGCGGGGGGGAACAATGAGCAGTTCTTC. This sequence encodes CASSLGEAGGNNEQFF.

This sequence joins TRBV3-1 (or the pseudogene TRBV3-2) and TRBJ1-1; D possibly corresponds to TRBD1 (6 bases). The CDR3 sequence is 14 residues long. The germline CDR1 and CDR2 sequences are LGHDT and YNNKEL (reference sequence). Trimming took 0 bases from V and 5 from J, leaving 10 bases between them. The CDR3 DNA follows: TGTGCCAGCAGCCAAGATATCAGGGGAACTGAAGCTTTCTTT. Amino acids: CASSQDIRGTEAFF.

J is TRBJ2-7 and V is TRBV27, with a tentative D call TRBD2 (5 bases). This CDR3 has 14 amino acids. V was shortened by 3 bases and J by 3 bases, with 12 bases between the two germline ends. Per the germline V gene, CDR1 is MNHEY and CDR2 is SMNVEV (reference sequence). The CDR3 protein is CASSLAATSYEQYF. The CDR3 DNA reads TGTGCCAGCAGTTTGGCGGCAACTAGCTACGAGCAGTACTTC.

The chain employs TRBV7-2 and TRBJ1-5; a weak D match, TRBD1 (5 bases). There are 14 residues in the CDR3. In germline, CDR1 is SGHTA, CDR2 FQGNSA. The V and J ends lost 3 bases and 4 bases respectively, with 10 bases between them. CDR3 sequence reads: CASSLMHRNQPQHF. CDR3 sequence (DNA): TGTGCCAGCAGCTTGATGCACAGGAATCAGCCCCAGCATTTT.

This sequence joins TRBV28 and TRBJ2-3; D ambiguous. CDR1 and CDR2 (germline): MDHEN, SYDVKM. The CDR3 spans 14 residues. The V end was cut by 7 bases, the J end by 0 bases, with 11 bases between. This CDR3 reads CASNRGISTDTQYF. The CDR3, as DNA: TGTGCCAGCAATCGCGGAATTAGCACAGATACGCAGTATTTT.

This chain links TRBV5-1 with TRBJ2-3; 9 nucleotides agree with TRBD2. The CDR3 extends over 17 amino acids. Per germline, CDR1 SGHRS and CDR2 YFSETQ. The trim removed 0 bases at V and 2 bases at J, leaving 7 bases unmatched. The CDR3, as DNA: TGCGCCAGCAGCTTGGCCCAGCGGGGGGCCGACACAGATACGCAGTATTTT. This sequence encodes CASSLAQRGADTDTQYF.

V and J are TRBV6-1 and TRBJ1-4; unclear D gene. V was shortened by 2 bases and J by 0 bases, with 16 bases between the two germline ends. CDR3 length: 18 residues. Germline V gene sequence: CDR1 MNHNS, CDR2 SASEGT. Here the CDR3 DNA reads TGTGCCAGCAGTGAATCGGCGGGTTGGGAGGCAACTAATGAAAAACTGTTTTTT. Its protein is CASSESAGWEATNEKLFF.